The clone carrying this T cell receptor (beta chain) has only one observation. Its antigen remains unknown. Every bit of the isolated RNA underwent reverse transcription, so sequencing read expressed TCRB transcripts. Using immunoSEQ multiplex PCR, the repertoire was profiled, and TCRdb retains in-frame clones only, with some absent. This sample has about 900,000 clones, with 15% to 20% found just once. The record originates from a study of beta chain features in type 1 diabetes. Regarding the study as a whole: Type 1 diabetes patients had VDJ junctions that carried fewer insertions and more deletions. The naive, central memory and Treg TCRB repertoires of patients appeared to be more similar to one another than those of healthy donors.

A single heparinised draw of roughly 0.11 L on average was taken per donor. A sort by CD45RO/CCR7/CD25/CD127/CD95/CD27 yielded CD4+ naive, central memory, regulatory and stem cell-like memory cells. The CDR3 covers 16 residues. The V gene's germline CDR1 is MDHEN and CDR2 SYDVKM. J gave up 3 bases and V 6 bases, and 12 bases lay outside the gene matches. The chain joins TRBV28 to TRBJ2-7, with TRBD2 matching over 9 bases. Sample: naive CD4+ T cells from blood. This TCR derives from a woman younger than 35 in good health. The CDR3 nucleotides read TGTGCCAGCAGGGGCGCCGGGACTAGCAGGTTCTACGAGCAGTACTTC. Protein sequence: CASRGAGTSRFYEQYF.